This T cell receptor beta chain originates from a study of cytomegalovirus exposure and HLA in healthy donors. General observations from the study: TCR association rates varied by HLA locus in a later analysis, with DRB1 highest and HLA-C lowest. In vitro experiments confirmed that a few CMV-associated chains were specific for CMV antigens. The classifier was said to identify cytomegalovirus status with high specificity and sensitivity. Among immune exposure information, only CMV serostatus was available.

V dropped 2 bases and J dropped 3 bases, with 16 bases sitting between them. The length of the CDR3 is 15 residues. Germline loops: CDR1 GTSNPN, CDR2 SVGIG (reference sequence). Comment on this clone: Antigen specificity is unknown.

The primer mix had 60 Vbeta and 13 Jbeta primers. The table came from immunoSEQ multiplex PCR; TCRdb's copy has only in-frame clones and leaves some out. Its table lists roughly 34,000 clones. J is TRBJ1-2 and V is TRBV30; D might be TRBD1 (5 bases). The source is a man between 40 and 49 years old in good health and CMV-seronegative. Specimen: PBMCs. The CDR3 coding sequence is TGTGCCTGGAGTAGAATAGGGGTGGTTGACTATGGCTACACCTTC. It is translated as CAWSRIGVVDYGYTF.